The 3 T cell receptor beta chains given below trace back to one sample, sequenced in a study of CXCR3-negative and CXCR3-positive naive CD8 T cells. cDNA libraries for TRB were generated by 5' RACE incorporating UMI labels. TCRdb reprocessed the 5' RACE reads and stores each CDR3 protein as one record, lacking DNA. This sample's table has about 6,700 distinct CDR3 sequences. What was sequenced was naive CXCR3- CD8+ T cells from blood. This sample's subset: CD45RO-CCR7+CD27+CD95- naive CD8+ T cells lacking CXCR3 (TNR3-). The origin of the receptors is a human donor in good health. Some clones in this sample may be carry-over from other donors' samples.

In terms of frequency, this clonotype is medium-sized. The chain uses TRBV13 and TRBJ1-4; TCRdb picks TRBD1, but there is no DNA to check that call. Germline loops: CDR1 PRHDT, CDR2 FYEKMQ (reference sequence). CDR3 length: 16 amino acids. CDR3 amino acids: CASSLAQGQLNEKLFF.

The V gene is TRBV12-3 or TRBV12-4, the J gene TRBJ1-2. The CDR3 is made up of 14 amino acids. The CDR3 region is CASSSRATNYGYTF.

This clonotype counts as medium-sized by frequency. The chain has TRBV29-1 and TRBJ2-4; the D call from TCRdb, TRBD2, cannot be confirmed without DNA. Germline CDR1 SQVTM, CDR2 ANQGSEA. The CDR3 extends over 15 amino acids. The CDR3: CSVSLAGEGGNIQYF.